This TCR beta chain appears in the sequencing data of a study of T cells in Graves' hyperthyroidism and ophthalmopathy. Whole-study findings and limits: In the analysis, a 13 V-J model separated ophthalmopathy from stable hyperthyroidism. Most thyroid clonotypes expanded above 0.001 were also detected in blood.

Germline assignment: CDR1 LNHNV and CDR2 YYDKDF (reference sequence). V dropped 1 base and J dropped 5 bases, with 17 bases sitting between them. The CDR3 contains 16 residues. Authors of the study amplified TCR beta CDR3 regions from RNA transcripts. When the TCR CDR3 underwent first-round RT-PCR, the HTBI primer set was used. TCRdb re-derived calls from the multiplex PCR reads in MiXCR, one entry per CDR3 protein. The repertoire includes hundreds of thousands of distinct CDR3 sequences, approximately 25% of them detected once, and roughly 12% sits in the top ten. Uncontrolled infection, other autoimmune disease, pregnancy and lactation each barred patients from inclusion. Clinical symptoms, serum thyroxine, TRAb, thyroid ultrasound and orbital computed tomography established diagnosis. This clonotype showed up just a few times. Its antigen is as yet unknown.

Sequenced sample: blood. The chain uses TRBV15 and TRBJ2-5; D possibly corresponds to TRBD2 (6 bases). The clonotype comes from a woman in her thirties with Graves' ophthalmopathy. The CDR3 DNA is TGTGCCACCAGCAGAGGACTAGGGTCATATTCCGAGACCCAGTACTTC. As protein: CATSRGLGSYSETQYF.